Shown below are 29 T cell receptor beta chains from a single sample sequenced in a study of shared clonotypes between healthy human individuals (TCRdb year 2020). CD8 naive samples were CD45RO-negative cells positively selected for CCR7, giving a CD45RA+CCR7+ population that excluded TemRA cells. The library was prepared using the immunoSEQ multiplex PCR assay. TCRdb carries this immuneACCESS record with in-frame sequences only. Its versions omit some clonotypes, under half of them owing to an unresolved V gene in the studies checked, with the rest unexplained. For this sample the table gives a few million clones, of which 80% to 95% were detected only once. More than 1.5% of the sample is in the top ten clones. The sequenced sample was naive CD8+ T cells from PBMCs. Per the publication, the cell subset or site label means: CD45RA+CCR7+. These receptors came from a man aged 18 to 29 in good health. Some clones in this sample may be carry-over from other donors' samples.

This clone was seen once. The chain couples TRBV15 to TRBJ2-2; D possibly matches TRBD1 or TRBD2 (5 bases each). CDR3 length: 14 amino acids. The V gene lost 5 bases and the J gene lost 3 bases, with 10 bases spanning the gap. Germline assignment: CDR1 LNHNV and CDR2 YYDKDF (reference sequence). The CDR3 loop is CATSFRGYTGELFF. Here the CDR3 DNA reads TGTGCCACCAGCTTCCGGGGCTACACCGGGGAGCTGTTTTTT.

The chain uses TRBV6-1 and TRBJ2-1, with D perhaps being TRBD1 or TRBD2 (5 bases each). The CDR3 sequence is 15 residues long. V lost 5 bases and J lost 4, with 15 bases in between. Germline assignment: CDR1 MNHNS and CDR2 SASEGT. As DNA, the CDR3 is TGTGCCAGCAGTCCGGGACCGATTTTTTACAATGAGCAGTTCTTC. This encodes CASSPGPIFYNEQFF.

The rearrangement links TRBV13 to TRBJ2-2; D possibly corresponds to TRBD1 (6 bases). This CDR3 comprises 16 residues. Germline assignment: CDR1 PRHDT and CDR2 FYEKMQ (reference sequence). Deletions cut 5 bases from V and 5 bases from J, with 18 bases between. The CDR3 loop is CASSVDAGTPTGELFF. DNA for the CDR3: TGTGCCAGCAGCGTCGACGCCGGGACACCAACCGGGGAGCTGTTTTTT.

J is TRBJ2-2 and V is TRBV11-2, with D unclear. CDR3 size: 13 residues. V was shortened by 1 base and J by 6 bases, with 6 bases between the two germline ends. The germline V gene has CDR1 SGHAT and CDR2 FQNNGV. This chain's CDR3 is CASSLASPGELFF. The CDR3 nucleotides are TGTGCCAGCAGCTTAGCCAGTCCCGGGGAGCTGTTTTTT.

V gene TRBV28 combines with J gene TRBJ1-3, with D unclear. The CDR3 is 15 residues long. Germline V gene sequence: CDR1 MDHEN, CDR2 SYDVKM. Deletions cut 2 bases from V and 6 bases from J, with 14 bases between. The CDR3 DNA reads TGTGCCAGCAGTTTAGGGATGGGCAGCTTAAACACCATATATTTT. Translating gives CASSLGMGSLNTIYF. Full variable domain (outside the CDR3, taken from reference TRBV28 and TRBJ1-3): DVKVTQSSRYLVKRTGEKVFLECVQDMDHENMFWYRQDPGLGLRLIYFSYDVKMKEKGDIPEGYSVSREKKERFSLILESASTNQTSMYLCASSLGMGSLNTIYFGEGSWLTVV.

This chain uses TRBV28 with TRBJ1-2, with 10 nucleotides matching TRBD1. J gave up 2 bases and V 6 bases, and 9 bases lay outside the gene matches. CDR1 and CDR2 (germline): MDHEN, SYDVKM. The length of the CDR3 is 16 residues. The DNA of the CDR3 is TGTGCCAGCAGACCTCCCCGGGACAGGGGCAACTATGGCTACACCTTC. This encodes CASRPPRDRGNYGYTF.

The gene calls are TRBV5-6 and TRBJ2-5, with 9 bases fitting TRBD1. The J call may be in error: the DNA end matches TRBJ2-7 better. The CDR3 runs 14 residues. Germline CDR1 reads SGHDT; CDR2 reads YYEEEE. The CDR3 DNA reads TGTGCCAGCAGCCCCGGGACAGGGTATGGCGAGCAGTACTTC. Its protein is CASSPGTGYGEQYF.

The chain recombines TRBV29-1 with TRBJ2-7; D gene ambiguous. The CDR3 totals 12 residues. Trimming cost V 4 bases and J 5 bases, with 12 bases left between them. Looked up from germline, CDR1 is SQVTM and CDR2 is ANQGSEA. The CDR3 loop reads CSVAVGLDEQYF. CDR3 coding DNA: TGCAGCGTTGCTGTCGGTCTGGACGAGCAGTACTTC.

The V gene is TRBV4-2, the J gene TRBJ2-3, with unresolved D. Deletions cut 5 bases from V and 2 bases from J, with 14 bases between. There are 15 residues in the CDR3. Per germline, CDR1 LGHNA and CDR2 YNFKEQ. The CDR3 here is CASSETTSHTDTQYF. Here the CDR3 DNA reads TGTGCCAGCAGCGAAACTACGTCCCACACAGATACGCAGTATTTT.

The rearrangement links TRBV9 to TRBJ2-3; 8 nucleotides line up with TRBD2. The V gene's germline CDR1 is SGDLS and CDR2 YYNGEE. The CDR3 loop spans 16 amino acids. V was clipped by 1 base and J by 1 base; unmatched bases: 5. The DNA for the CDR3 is TGTGCCAGCAGCGTATTGAACGGGGGGGGCACAGATACGCAGTATTTT. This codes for CASSVLNGGGTDTQYF. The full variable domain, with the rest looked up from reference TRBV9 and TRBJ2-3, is DSGVTQTPKHLITATGQRVTLRCSPRSGDLSVYWYQQSLDQGLQFLIQYYNGEERAKGNILERFSAQQFPDLHSELNLSSLELGDSALYFCASSVLNGGGTDTQYFGPGTRLTVL.

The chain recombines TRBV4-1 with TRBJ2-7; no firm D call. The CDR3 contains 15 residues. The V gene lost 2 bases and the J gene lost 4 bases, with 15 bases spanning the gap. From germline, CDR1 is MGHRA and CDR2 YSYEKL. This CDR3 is CASSQLGTGDYEQYF. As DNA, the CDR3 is TGCGCCAGCAGCCAACTCGGAACCGGAGATTACGAGCAGTACTTC.

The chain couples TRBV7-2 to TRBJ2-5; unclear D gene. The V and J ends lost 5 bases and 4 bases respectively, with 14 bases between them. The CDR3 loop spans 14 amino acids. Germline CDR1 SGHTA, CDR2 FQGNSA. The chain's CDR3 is CASSLEWGGETQYF. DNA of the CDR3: TGTGCCAGCAGCCTTGAGTGGGGTGGAGAGACCCAGTACTTC. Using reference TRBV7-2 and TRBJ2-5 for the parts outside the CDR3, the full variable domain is GAGVSQSPSNKVTEKGKDVELRCDPISGHTALYWYRQSLGQGLEFLIYFQGNSAPDKSGLPSDRFSAERTGGSVSTLTIQRTQQEDSAVYLCASSLEWGGETQYFGPGTRLLVL.

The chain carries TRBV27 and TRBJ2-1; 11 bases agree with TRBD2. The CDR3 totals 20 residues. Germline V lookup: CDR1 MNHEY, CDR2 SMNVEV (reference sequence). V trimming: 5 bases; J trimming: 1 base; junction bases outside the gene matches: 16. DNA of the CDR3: TGTGCCAGCAGTCGAAAACTAGCGGGAGTGGGCGGAGGTTCCTACAATGAGCAGTTCTTC. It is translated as CASSRKLAGVGGGSYNEQFF.

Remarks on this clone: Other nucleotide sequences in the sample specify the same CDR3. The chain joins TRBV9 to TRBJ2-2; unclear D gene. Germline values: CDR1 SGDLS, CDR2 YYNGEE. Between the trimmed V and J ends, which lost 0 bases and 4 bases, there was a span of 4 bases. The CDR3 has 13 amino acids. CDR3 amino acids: CASSVVSTGELFF. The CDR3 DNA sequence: TGTGCCAGCAGCGTAGTTTCCACCGGGGAGCTGTTTTTT. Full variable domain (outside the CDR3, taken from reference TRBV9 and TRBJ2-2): DSGVTQTPKHLITATGQRVTLRCSPRSGDLSVYWYQQSLDQGLQFLIQYYNGEERAKGNILERFSAQQFPDLHSELNLSSLELGDSALYFCASSVVSTGELFFGEGSRLTVL.

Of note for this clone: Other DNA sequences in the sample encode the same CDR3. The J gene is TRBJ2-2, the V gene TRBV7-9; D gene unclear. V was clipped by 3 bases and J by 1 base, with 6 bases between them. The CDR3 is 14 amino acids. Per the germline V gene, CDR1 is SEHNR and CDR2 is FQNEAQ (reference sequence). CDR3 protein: CASSFGRNTGELFF. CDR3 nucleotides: TGTGCCAGCAGCTTCGGAAGGAACACCGGGGAGCTGTTTTTT.

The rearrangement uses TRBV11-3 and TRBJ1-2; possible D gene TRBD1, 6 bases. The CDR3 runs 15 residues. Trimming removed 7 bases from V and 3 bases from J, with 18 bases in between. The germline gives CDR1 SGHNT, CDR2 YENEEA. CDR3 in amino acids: CASKSEGEEHYGYTF. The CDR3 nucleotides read TGTGCCAGCAAGTCGGAGGGGGAGGAGCACTATGGCTACACCTTC.

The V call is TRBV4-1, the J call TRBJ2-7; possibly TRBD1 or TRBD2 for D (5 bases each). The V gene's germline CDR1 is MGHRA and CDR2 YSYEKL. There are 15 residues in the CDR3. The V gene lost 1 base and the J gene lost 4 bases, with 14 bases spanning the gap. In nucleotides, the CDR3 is TGCGCCAGCAGCCAAGGCGCAGAGGGGCTGTACGAGCAGTACTTC. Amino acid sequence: CASSQGAEGLYEQYF.

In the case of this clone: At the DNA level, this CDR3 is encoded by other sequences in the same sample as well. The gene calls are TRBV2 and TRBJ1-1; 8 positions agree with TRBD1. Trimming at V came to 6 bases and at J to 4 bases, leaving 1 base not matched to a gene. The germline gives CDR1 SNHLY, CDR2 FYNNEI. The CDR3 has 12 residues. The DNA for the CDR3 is TGTGCCAGCAGAGACAGGGGCACTGAAGCTTTCTTT. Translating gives CASRDRGTEAFF.

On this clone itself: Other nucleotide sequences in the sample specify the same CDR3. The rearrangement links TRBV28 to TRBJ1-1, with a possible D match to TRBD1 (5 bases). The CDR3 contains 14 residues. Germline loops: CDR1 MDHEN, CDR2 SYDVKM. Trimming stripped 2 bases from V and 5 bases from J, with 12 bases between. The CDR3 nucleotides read TGTGCCAGCAGTTTAACGGGGGTCGGGACTGAAGCTTTCTTT. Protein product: CASSLTGVGTEAFF.

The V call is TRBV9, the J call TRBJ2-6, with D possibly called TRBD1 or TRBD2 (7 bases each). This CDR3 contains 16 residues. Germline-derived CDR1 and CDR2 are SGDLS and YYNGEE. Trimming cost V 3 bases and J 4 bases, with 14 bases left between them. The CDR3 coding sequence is TGTGCCAGCAGCGGGGAGGGGGCTCACGGGGCCAACGTCCTGACTTTC. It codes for CASSGEGAHGANVLTF.

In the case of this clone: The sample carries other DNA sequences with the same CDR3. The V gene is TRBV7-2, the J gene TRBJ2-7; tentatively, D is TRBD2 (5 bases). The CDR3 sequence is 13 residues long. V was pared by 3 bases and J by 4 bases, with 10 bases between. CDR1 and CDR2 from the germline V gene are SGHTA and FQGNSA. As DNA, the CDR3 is TGTGCCAGCAGCTTCGGAGGCACATACGAGCAGTACTTC. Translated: CASSFGGTYEQYF.

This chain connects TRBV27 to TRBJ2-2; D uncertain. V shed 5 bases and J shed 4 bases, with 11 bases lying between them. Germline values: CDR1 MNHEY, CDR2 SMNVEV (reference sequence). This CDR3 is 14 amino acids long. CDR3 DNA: TGTGCCAGCAGTCCAAGTTTAGGCACCGGGGAGCTGTTTTTT. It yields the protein CASSPSLGTGELFF.

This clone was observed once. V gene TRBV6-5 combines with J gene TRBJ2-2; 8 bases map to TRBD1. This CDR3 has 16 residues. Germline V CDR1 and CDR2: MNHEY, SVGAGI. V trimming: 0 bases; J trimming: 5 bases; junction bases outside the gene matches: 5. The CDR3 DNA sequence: TGTGCCAGCAGTTACTCGACAGGGGAGAGGACCGGGGAGCTGTTTTTT. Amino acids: CASSYSTGERTGELFF.

The CDR3 DNA reads as TGTGCCAGTAGACCTACAGGGTGGGGGACTGAAGCTTTCTTT. This codes for CASRPTGWGTEAFF. The genes are TRBV19 and TRBJ1-1; maybe TRBD1 (6 bases). V gave up 6 bases and J gave up 5 bases, with 16 bases separating them. CDR1 is LNHDA, CDR2 SQIVND, per germline (reference sequence). This CDR3 contains 14 residues.

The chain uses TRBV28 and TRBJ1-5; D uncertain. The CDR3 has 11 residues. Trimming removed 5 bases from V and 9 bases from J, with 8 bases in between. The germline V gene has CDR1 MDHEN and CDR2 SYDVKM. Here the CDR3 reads CASSRKGPQHF. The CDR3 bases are TGTGCCAGCAGTAGAAAAGGGCCCCAGCATTTT.

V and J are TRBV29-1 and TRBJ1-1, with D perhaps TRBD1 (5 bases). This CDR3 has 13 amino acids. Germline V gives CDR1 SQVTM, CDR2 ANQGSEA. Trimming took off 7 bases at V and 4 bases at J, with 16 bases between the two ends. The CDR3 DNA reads TGCAGCGCCCGAGTGGGGGTTGGCACTGAAGCTTTCTTT. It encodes CSARVGVGTEAFF.

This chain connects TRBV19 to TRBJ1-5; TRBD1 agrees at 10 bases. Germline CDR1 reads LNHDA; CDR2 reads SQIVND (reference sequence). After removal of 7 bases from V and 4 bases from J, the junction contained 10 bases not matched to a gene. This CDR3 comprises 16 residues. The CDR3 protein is CASNPIRDRGNQPQHF. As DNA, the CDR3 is TGTGCCAGTAACCCCATCCGGGACAGGGGAAATCAGCCCCAGCATTTT. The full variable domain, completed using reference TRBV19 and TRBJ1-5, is DGGITQSPKYLFRKEGQNVTLSCEQNLNHDAMYWYRQDPGQGLRLIYYSQIVNDFQKGDIAEGYSVSREKKESFPLTVTSAQKNPTAFYLCASNPIRDRGNQPQHFGDGTRLSIL.

For the CDR3, the DNA is TGTGCCAGTAGTTCCGGGACCGTACGCCGCAATCAGCCCCAGCATTTT. This codes for CASSSGTVRRNQPQHF. The J gene is TRBJ1-5, the V gene TRBV19; tentatively, D is TRBD1 (5 bases). With 5 bases removed from V and 2 bases from J, the gap between germline ends came to 16 bases. The CDR3 contains 16 residues. CDR1 and CDR2 from the germline V gene are LNHDA and SQIVND (reference sequence). Full variable domain (rest looked up from reference TRBV19 and TRBJ1-5): DGGITQSPKYLFRKEGQNVTLSCEQNLNHDAMYWYRQDPGQGLRLIYYSQIVNDFQKGDIAEGYSVSREKKESFPLTVTSAQKNPTAFYLCASSSGTVRRNQPQHFGDGTRLSIL.

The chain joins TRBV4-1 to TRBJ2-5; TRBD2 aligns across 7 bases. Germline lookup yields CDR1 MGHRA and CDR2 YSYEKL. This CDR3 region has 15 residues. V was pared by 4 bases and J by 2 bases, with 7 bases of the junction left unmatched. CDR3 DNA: TGCGCCAGCAGCCCACACCTAGCGGAGCAAGAGACCCAGTACTTC. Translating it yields CASSPHLAEQETQYF.